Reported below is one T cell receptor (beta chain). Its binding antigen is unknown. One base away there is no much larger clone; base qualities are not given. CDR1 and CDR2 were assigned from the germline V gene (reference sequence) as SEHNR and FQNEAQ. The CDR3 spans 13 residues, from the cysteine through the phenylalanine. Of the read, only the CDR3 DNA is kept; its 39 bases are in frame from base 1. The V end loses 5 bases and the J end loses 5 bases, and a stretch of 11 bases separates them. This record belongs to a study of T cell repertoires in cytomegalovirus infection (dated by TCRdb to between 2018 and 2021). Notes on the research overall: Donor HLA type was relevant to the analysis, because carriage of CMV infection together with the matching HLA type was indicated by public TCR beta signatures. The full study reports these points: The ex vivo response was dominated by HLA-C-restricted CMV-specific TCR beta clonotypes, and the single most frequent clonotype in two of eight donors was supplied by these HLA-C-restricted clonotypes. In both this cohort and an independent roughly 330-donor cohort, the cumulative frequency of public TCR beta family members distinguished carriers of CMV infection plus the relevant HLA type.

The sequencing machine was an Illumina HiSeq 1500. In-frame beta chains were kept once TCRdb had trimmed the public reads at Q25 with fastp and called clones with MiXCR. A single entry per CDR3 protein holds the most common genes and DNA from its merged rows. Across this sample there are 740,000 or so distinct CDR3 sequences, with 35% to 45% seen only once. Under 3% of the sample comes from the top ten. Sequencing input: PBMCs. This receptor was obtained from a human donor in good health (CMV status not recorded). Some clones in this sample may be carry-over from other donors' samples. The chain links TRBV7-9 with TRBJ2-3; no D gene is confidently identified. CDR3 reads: CASSGRTGDTQYF. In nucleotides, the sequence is TGTGCCAGCAGCGGACGGACGGGAGATACGCAGTATTTT.